The clone carrying this TCR beta chain was picked up a small number of times. This record comes from a study of cytomegalovirus exposure and HLA in healthy donors. V gave up 6 bases and J gave up 4 bases; unmatched junction bases: 9. CDR3 length equals 16 residues. Germline CDR1 LNHDA, CDR2 SQIVND (reference sequence). The PCR made use of 60 Vbeta and 13 Jbeta primers. Produced via immunoSEQ multiplex PCR; TCRdb's table is partial and in-frame only. The top ten clones hold 9% to 14% of a sample with tens of thousands of clones, 65% to 80% of them seen once. Sequencing was carried out using PBMCs. The clonotype originates from a male donor in good health and CMV-seropositive. The chain has TRBV19 and TRBJ1-5; the match to TRBD1 covers 10 bases. The CDR3 loop is CASRTGGLGKNQPQHF. The CDR3 DNA reads TGTGCCAGTAGGACAGGGGGCTTGGGGAAAAATCAGCCCCAGCATTTT.